The 5 T cell receptor beta chains presented below share a single source sample, sequenced in a study of cytomegalovirus exposure and HLA in healthy donors (dated by TCRdb to 2015 to 2018). Libraries came from the immunoSEQ multiplex PCR assay. For the multiplex PCR, a mixture combining 60 forward primers for TCR Vbeta segments and 13 reverse primers for TCR Jbeta segments was used. Held by TCRdb, this immuneACCESS table contains in-frame sequences only and omits some clones. Under half of the omission traces to an unresolved V gene where checked; the cause of the rest is unknown. The table for this sample lists 50,000 to 80,000 clones. Approximately 4% of the sample comes from the top ten. The specimen was PBMCs. Source of these receptors: a woman under 30 in good health and CMV-seronegative.

The chain recombines TRBV28 with TRBJ1-2; no clear D gene. Germline lookup yields CDR1 MDHEN and CDR2 SYDVKM. The CDR3 runs to 14 residues. V lost 3 bases to trimming and J lost 8 bases, with 16 bases between them. CDR3: CASSFSWRAEGYTF. DNA for the CDR3: TGTGCCAGCAGTTTTTCTTGGCGGGCGGAGGGCTACACCTTC.

The rearrangement uses TRBV29-1 and TRBJ1-1, with 7 bases fitting TRBD1. Germline values: CDR1 SQVTM, CDR2 ANQGSEA. This CDR3 is 14 amino acids long. V dropped 7 bases and J dropped 1; count of bases not matched to a gene: 9. CDR3 nucleotide sequence: TGCAGCGCTGCGACAGGGTGGGGGAACACTGAAGCTTTCTTT. Its protein product is CSAATGWGNTEAFF. Supplemented by reference TRBV29-1 and TRBJ1-1, the full variable domain reads SAVISQKPSRDICQRGTSLTIQCQVDSQVTMMFWYRQQPGQSLTLIATANQGSEATYESGFVIDKFPISRPNLTFSTLTVSNMSPEDSSIYLCSAATGWGNTEAFFGQGTRLTVV.

This sequence joins TRBV4-1 and TRBJ2-2, with a possible D match to TRBD2 (7 bases). The CDR3 covers 17 residues. V lost 5 bases and J 6 bases, leaving 22 bases between the germline ends. The germline V gene has CDR1 MGHRA and CDR2 YSYEKL. The CDR3 DNA is TGCGCCAGCAGCTCGAGTAGGGGGGAGGGCCGGGCCGGGGAGCTGTTTTTT. It specifies CASSSSRGEGRAGELFF.

The rearrangement uses TRBV27 and TRBJ2-1; 8 bases are a match to TRBD1. Germline CDR1 is MNHEY and CDR2 is SMNVEV (reference sequence). J was trimmed by 8 bases and V by 0 bases; bases with no gene match: 6. This CDR3 has 15 residues. The CDR3 region has the DNA TGTGCCAGCAGTTTATCCGACAGGGGACCCTATGAGCAGTTCTTC. Translating gives CASSLSDRGPYEQFF.

The chain is built from TRBV2 and TRBJ2-3; 7 bases are shared with TRBD1. In germline, CDR1 is SNHLY, CDR2 FYNNEI. This CDR3 is 13 amino acids long. The J segment lost 6 bases and the V segment lost 8 bases, leaving 8 bases of the junction unmatched. CDR3 DNA: TGTGCCAGCGCCGGGACAGATTCGGATACGCAGTATTTT. Residues: CASAGTDSDTQYF.